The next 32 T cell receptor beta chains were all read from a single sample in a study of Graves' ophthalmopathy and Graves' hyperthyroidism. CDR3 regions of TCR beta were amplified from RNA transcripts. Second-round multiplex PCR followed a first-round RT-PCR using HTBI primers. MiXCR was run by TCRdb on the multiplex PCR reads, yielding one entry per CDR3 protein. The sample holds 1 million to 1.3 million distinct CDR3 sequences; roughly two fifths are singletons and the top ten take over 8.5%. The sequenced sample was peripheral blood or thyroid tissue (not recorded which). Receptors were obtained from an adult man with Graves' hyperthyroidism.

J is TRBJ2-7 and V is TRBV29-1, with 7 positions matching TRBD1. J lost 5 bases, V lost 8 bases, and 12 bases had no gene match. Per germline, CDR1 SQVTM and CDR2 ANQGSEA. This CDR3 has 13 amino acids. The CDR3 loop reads CSSGQAALDEQYF. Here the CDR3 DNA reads TGCAGCTCAGGACAGGCGGCTCTTGACGAGCAGTACTTC.

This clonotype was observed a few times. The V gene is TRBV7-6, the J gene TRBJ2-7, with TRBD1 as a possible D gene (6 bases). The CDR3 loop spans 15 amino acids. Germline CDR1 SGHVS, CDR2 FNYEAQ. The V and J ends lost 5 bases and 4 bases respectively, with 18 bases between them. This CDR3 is CASSHTIGTPYEQYF. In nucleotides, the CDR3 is TGTGCCAGCAGCCACACGATCGGGACACCGTACGAGCAGTACTTC.

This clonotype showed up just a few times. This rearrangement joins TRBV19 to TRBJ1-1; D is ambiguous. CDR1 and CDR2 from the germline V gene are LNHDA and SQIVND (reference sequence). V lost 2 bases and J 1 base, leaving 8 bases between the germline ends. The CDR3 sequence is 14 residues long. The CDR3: CASSIRGPNTEAFF. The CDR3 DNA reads TGTGCCAGTAGTATACGAGGGCCGAACACTGAAGCTTTCTTT.

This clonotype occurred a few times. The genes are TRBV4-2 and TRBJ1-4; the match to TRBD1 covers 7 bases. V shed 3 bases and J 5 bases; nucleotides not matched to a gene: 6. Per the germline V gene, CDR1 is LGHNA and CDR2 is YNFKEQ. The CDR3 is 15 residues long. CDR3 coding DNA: TGTGCCAGCAGCCAGAGACAGGGAGGCAATGAAAAACTGTTTTTT. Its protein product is CASSQRQGGNEKLFF.

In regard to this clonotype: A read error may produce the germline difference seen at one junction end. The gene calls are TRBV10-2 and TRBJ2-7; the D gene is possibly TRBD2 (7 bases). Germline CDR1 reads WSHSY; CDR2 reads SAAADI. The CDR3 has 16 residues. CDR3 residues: CACSAHISGGQYEQYF. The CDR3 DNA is TGCGCCTGCAGTGCCCACATCTCCGGGGGGCAATACGAGCAGTACTTC.

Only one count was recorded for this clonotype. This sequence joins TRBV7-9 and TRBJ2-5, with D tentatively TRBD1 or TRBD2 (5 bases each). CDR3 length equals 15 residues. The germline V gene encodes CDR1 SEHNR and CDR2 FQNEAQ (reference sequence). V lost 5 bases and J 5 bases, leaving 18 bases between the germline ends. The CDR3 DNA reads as TGTGCCAGCAGCCGAGCTGGGGGTCTCGGGGAGACCCAGTACTTC. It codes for CASSRAGGLGETQYF.

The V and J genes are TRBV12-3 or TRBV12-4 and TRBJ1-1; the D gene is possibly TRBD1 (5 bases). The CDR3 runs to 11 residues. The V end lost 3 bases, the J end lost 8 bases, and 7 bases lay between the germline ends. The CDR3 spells CASSFRDEAFF. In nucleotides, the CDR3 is TGTGCCAGCAGTTTCCGGGACGAAGCTTTCTTT.

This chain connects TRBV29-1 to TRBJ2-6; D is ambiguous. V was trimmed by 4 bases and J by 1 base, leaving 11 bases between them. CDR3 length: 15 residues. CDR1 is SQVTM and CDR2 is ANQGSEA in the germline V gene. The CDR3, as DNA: TGCAGCGTTGTACCGGGTGTTTCTGGGGCCAACGTCCTGACTTTC. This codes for CSVVPGVSGANVLTF. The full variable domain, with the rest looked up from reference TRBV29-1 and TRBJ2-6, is SAVISQKPSRDICQRGTSLTIQCQVDSQVTMMFWYRQQPGQSLTLIATANQGSEATYESGFVIDKFPISRPNLTFSTLTVSNMSPEDSSIYLCSVVPGVSGANVLTFGAGSRLTVL.

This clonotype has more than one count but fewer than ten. The CDR3: CASSDRRSGNTIYF. CDR3 nucleotides: TGTGCCAGCAGTGACAGACGCTCTGGAAACACCATATATTTT. The chain recombines TRBV5-6 with TRBJ1-3; D may be TRBD1 (5 bases). V gave up 5 bases and J gave up 0 bases, with 9 bases separating them. The CDR3 totals 14 residues. The germline V gene has CDR1 SGHDT and CDR2 YYEEEE.

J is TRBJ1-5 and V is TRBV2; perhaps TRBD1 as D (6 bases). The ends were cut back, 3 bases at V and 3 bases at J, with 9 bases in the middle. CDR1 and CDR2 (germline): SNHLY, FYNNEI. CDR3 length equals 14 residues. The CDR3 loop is CASSEAGHNQPQHF. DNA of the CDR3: TGTGCCAGCAGTGAGGCGGGACACAATCAGCCCCAGCATTTT.

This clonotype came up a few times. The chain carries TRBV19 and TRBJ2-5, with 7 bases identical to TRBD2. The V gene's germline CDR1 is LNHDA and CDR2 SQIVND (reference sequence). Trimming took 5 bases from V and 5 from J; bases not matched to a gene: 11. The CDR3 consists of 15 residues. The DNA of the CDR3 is TGTGCCAGTAGTGGACAACTAGCGCGGAGGGAGACCCAGTACTTC. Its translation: CASSGQLARRETQYF.

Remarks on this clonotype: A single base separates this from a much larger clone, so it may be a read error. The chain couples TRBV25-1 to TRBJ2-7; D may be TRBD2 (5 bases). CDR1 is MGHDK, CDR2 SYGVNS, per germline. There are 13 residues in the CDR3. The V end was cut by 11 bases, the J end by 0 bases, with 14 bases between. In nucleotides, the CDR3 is TGTGCCTGCATCGCTGGAGGCTCCTACGAGCAGTACTTC. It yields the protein CACIAGGSYEQYF.

CDR3 in amino acids: CSVPGVEKLFF. For the CDR3, the DNA is TGCAGCGTCCCTGGAGTTGAAAAACTGTTTTTT. The gene calls are TRBV29-1 and TRBJ1-4; D is ambiguous. Trimming removed 6 bases from V and 7 bases from J, with 9 bases in between. This CDR3 comprises 11 residues. Germline CDR1 SQVTM, CDR2 ANQGSEA.

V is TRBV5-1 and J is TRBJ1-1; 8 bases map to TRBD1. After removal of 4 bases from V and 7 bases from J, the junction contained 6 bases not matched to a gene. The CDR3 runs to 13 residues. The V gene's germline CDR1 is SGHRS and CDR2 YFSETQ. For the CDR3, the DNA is TGCGCCAGCAGCCCAGAGGGACAGGTTGAAGCTTTCTTT. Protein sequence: CASSPEGQVEAFF.

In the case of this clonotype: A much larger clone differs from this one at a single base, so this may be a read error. The CDR3 loop is CASRSGTVGSYQPQHF. In DNA form, the CDR3 reads TGTGCCAGCAGGTCCGGGACAGTGGGCTCCTATCAGCCCCAGCATTTT. The chain uses TRBV6-4 and TRBJ1-5; the match to TRBD1 covers 7 bases. The germline CDR1 and CDR2 sequences are MRHNA and SNTAGT. The CDR3 consists of 16 residues. Trimming removed 6 bases from V and 5 bases from J; junction bases left unmatched: 13.

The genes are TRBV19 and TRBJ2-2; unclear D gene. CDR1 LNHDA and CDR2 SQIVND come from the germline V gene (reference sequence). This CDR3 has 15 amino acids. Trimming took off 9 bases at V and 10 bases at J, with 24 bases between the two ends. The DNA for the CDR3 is TGTGCCAGCAACATCGGTCTGTCCATAGCCGAGGAGCTGTTTTTT. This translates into CASNIGLSIAEELFF.

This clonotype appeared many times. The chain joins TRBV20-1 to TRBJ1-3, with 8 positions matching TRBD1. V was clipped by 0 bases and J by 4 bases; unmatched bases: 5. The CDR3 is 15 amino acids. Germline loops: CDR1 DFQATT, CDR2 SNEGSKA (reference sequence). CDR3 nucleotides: TGCAGTGCTAGAGATCAGGGGGCGCAGGGAAACACCATATATTTT. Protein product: CSARDQGAQGNTIYF.

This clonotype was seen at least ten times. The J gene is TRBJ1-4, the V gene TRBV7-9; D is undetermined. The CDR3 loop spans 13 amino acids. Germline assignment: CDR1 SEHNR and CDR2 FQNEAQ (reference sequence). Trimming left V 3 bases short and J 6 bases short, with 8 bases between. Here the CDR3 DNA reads TGTGCCAGCAGCTTTAGTTCGGATGAAAAACTGTTTTTT. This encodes CASSFSSDEKLFF. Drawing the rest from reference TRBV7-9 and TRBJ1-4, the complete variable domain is DTGVSQNPRHKITKRGQNVTFRCDPISEHNRLYWYRQTLGQGPEFLTYFQNEAQLEKSRLLSDRFSAERPKGSFSTLEIQRTEQGDSAMYLCASSFSSDEKLFFGSGTQLSVL.

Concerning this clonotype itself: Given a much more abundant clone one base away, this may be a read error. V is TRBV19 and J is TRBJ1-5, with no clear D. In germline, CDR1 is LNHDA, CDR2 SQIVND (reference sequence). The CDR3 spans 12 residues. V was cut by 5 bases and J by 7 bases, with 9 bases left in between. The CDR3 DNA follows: TGTGCCAGTAGTGTAGCGAACCAGCCCCAGCATTTT. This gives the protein CASSVANQPQHF. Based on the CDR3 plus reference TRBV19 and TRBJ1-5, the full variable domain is DGGITQSPKYLFRKEGQNVTLSCEQNLNHDAMYWYRQDPGQGLRLIYYSQIVNDFQKGDIAEGYSVSREKKESFPLTVTSAQKNPTAFYLCASSVANQPQHFGDGTRLSIL.

CDR3 nucleotide sequence: TGTGCCACGGGACAGCCGGACCAAGAGACCCAGTACTTC. It is translated as CATGQPDQETQYF. The chain employs TRBV24-1 and TRBJ2-5, with TRBD1 matching 7 bases. Germline assignment: CDR1 KGHDR and CDR2 SFDVKD. The CDR3 covers 13 residues. Unmatched junction bases numbered 4, after V lost 10 bases and J lost 0 bases.

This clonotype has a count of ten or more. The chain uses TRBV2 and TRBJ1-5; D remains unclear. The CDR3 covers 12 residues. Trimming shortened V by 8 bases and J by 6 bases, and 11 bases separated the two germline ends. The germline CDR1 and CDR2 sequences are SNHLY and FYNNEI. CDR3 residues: CASGPLGQPQHF. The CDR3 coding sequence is TGTGCCAGCGGTCCCTTGGGTCAGCCCCAGCATTTT.

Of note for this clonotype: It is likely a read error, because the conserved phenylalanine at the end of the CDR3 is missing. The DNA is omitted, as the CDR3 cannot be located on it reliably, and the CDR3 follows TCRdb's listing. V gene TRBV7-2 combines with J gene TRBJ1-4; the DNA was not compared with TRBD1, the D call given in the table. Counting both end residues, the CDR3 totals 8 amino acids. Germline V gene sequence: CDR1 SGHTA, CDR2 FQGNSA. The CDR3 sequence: CASSLAGG.

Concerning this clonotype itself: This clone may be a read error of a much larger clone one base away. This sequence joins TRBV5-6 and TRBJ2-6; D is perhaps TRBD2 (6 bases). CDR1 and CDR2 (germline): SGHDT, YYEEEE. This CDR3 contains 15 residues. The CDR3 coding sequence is TGCGCCAGCAGTCCCCGGGACTTTGGGGCCGACGTCCTGACTTTC. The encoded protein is CASSPRDFGADVLTF. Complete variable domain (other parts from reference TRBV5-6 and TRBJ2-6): DAGVTQSPTHLIKTRGQQVTLRCSPKSGHDTVSWYQQALGQGPQFIFQYYEEEERQRGNFPDRFSGHQFPNYSSELNVNALLLGDSALYLCASSPRDFGADVLTFGAGSRLTVL.

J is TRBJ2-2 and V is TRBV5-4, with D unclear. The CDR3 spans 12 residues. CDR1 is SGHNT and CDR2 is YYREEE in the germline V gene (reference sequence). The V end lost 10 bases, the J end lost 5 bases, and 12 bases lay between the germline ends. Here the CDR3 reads CAWNPETGELFF. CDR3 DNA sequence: TGTGCCTGGAATCCTGAAACCGGGGAGCTGTTTTTT.

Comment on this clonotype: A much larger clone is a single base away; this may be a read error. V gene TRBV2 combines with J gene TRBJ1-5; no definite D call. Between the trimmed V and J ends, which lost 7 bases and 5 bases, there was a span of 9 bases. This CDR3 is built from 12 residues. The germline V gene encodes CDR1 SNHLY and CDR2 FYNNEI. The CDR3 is CASNTMDQPQHF. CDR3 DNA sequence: TGTGCCAGCAACACAATGGATCAGCCCCAGCATTTT.

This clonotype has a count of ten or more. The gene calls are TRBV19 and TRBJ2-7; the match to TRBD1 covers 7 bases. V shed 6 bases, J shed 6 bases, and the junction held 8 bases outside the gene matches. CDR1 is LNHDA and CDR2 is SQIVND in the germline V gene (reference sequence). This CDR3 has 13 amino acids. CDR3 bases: TGTGCCAGTAGCCTGGACAGGTTCAGCGAGCAGTACTTC. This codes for CASSLDRFSEQYF.

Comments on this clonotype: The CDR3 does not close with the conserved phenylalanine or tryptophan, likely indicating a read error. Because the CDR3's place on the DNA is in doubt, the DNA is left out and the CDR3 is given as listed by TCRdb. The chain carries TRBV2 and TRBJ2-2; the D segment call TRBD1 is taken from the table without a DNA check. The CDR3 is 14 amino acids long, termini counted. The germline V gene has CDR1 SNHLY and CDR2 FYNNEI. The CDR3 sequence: CASGQGVNTGELCA.

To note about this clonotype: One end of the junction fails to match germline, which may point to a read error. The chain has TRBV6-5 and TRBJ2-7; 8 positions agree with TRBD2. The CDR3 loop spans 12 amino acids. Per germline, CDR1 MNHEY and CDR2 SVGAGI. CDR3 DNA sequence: TGTGCCATCAGTGGCGGGACTAGCGAGCAGTACTTC. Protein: CAISGGTSEQYF.

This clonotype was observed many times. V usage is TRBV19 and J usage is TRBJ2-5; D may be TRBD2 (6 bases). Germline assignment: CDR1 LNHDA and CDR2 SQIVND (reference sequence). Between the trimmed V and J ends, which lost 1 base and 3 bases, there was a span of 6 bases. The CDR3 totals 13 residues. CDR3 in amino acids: CASSIGLEETQYF. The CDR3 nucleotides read TGTGCCAGTAGTATAGGACTAGAAGAGACCCAGTACTTC.

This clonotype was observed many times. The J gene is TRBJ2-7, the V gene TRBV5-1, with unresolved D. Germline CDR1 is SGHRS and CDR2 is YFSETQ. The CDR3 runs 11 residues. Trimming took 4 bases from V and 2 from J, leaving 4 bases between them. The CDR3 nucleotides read TGCGCCAGCAGCAATGCCTACGAGCAGTACTTC. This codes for CASSNAYEQYF.

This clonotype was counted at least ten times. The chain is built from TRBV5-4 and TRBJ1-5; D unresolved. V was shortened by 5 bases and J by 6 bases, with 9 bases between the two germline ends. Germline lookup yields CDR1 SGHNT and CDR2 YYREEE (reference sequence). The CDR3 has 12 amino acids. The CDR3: CASSVAGQPQHF. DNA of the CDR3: TGTGCCAGCAGTGTTGCAGGTCAGCCCCAGCATTTT. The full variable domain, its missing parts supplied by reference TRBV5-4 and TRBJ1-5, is ETGVTQSPTHLIKTRGQQVTLRCSSQSGHNTVSWYQQALGQGPQFIFQYYREEENGRGNFPPRFSGLQFPNYSSELNVNALELDDSALYLCASSVAGQPQHFGDGTRLSIL.

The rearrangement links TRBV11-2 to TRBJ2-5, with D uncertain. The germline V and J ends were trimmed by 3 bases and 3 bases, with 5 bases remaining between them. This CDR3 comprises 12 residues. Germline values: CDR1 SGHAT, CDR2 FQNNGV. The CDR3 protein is CASSFTEETQYF. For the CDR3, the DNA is TGTGCCAGCAGCTTCACGGAAGAGACCCAGTACTTC.